This T cell receptor (beta chain) was recovered during a study of early T cells in non-severe SARS-CoV-2 infection (dated by TCRdb to the early 2020s). Notes on the research overall: Because TCR sequencing relied on bulk RNA taken from unsorted whole blood, pairing of alpha and beta chains was not possible. Results and caveats for the whole study, not just this receptor: VDJdb matching was skewed toward anti-spike CD8 responses and likely underestimated virus-specific expansions, missing private and CD4 specificities.

There are a few counts of this clonotype. This clone's antigen is unknown. Base qualities are missing; no much larger clone stands one base away. The CDR3, from cysteine to phenylalanine, totals 15 residues. Kept here is only the CDR3 DNA, which spans 45 bases and is read in frame from base 1. CDR1 SGHRS and CDR2 YFSETQ were looked up in the germline V gene. V drops 0 bases and J drops 9 bases, leaving 16 bases in between. A case-control design nested within a healthcare worker cohort in London, UK, was used, with weekly nasopharyngeal swab PCR tests and blood sampling performed. Healthcare workers were recruited between 23 and 31 March 2020, during the week of the UK lockdown, and were followed weekly for up to roughly 16 weeks. The protocol used for the library was 5' RACE. The data were produced on a NextSeq 500. The TCR library protocol attached unique molecular identifiers to individual cDNA molecules to correct for sequencing error and PCR bias. Both TCR alpha and beta chains were sequenced, and tight co-correlation was observed between alpha and beta sequence abundances in each sample. In the source study's methods: Decombinator V4 was used to perform V gene, J gene and CDR3 annotation of TCR sequences. Expanded TCRs were defined as changing significantly between any two time points under a Poisson model with p below 0.0001. Abundances of TCRs were expressed as counts per million after normalisation to the total number of TCRs sequenced in each sample. MAIT TCRs were defined by TRAV1-2 paired with TRAJ12, TRAJ20 or TRAJ33, and iNKT TCRs by TRAV10 paired with TRAJ18. VDJdb, accessed on 1 November 2021, was searched for TCRs annotated for CMV, EBV and SARS-CoV-2, and TCRs annotated for more than one antigen were excluded. TCRdb handled the public reads itself, with Q25 trimming in fastp and clone calling in MiXCR, and kept productive beta chains. Records with the same CDR3 protein are collapsed into one entry carrying the most frequent genes and DNA. It is TCRdb's table, rather than the study itself, that gives the V and J calls and clone size. The sample yields roughly 60,000 distinct CDR3 sequences; 10% to 15% were counted once. The ten largest clonotypes hold roughly 4.2% of the sample.

The chain uses TRBV5-1 and TRBJ2-1, with no D gene named confidently. This sequence originates from an adult who was a healthcare worker with PCR-confirmed SARS-CoV-2 infection or an uninfected control (not recorded which). Sequences were obtained from whole blood. At the DNA level, the sequence is TGCGCCAGCAGCTTGGCGATGGGTGGGTTTGTTGAGCAGTTCTTC. Translated, this gives CASSLAMGGFVEQFF.